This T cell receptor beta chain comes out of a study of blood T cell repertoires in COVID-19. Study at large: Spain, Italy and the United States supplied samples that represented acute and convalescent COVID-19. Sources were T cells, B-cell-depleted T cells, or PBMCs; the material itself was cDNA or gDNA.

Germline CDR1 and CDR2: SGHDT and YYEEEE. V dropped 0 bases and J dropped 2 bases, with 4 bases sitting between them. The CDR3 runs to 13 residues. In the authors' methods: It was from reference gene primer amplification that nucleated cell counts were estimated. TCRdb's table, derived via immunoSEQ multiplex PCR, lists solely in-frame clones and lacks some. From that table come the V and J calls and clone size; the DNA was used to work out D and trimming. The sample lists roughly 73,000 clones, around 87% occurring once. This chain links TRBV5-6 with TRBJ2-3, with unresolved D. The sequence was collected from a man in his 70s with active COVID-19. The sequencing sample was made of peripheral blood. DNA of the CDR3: TGTGCCAGCAGCTTGGGGCCCACAGATACGCAGTATTTT. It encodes CASSLGPTDTQYF.